This T cell receptor (beta chain) came from a study of T cell responses to AZD1222 COVID-19 vaccine. Study details: Second-dose timings of about 4 or about 12 weeks were pooled. Overall study findings and caveats: The study identified only five to seven AZD1222 recipients as seropositive at baseline.

Germline V CDR1 and CDR2: LGHNA, YNFKEQ. The CDR3 covers 11 residues. V gave up 2 bases and J gave up 15 bases, with 11 bases separating them. Details on this clone: Its specificity is not known.

Generated by immunoSEQ multiplex PCR, the TCRdb table keeps only in-frame clones and is missing some. The data show 200,000 or so clones, around 92% seen once. The rearrangement joins TRBV4-2 to TRBJ1-5, with D maybe TRBD1 (5 bases). The sequencing used peripheral blood, collected on day 0 of AZD1222 vaccination. The source is an adult in good health. The CDR3 DNA sequence: TGTGCCAGCAGCCAATGGGACCGGAGGCATTTT. Its protein is CASSQWDRRHF.